The rows below give T cell receptor beta chains drawn from one sample of a study of metastatic and nonmetastatic thyroid tumors. TCRdb recomputed clones from the PCR reads via MiXCR. The sample lists tens of thousands of clones; 22% were seen once. The sample consisted of blood. These receptors originate from a male donor with papillary thyroid cancer or a benign thyroid nodule (not recorded which). Some clones in this sample may be carry-over from other donors' samples. Both conserved end residues are part of each CDR3. The order of the fields is V gene, D gene, J gene, CDR3 protein. The D gene is left open where the match is weak.

V gene: TRBV28; D gene: NA; J gene: TRBJ1-6; CDR3 protein: CASSLMSSYNSPLHF
V gene: TRBV7-3; D gene: NA; J gene: TRBJ2-1; CDR3 protein: CASSLRGPHGDATLGEQFF
V gene: TRBV6-1; D gene: TRBD1; J gene: TRBJ2-5; CDR3 protein: CASAPGQGDVENQYF
V gene: TRBV6-4; D gene: NA; J gene: TRBJ2-7; CDR3 protein: CASSEGHGASYEQHF
V gene: TRBV4-2; D gene: TRBD2; J gene: TRBJ2-5; CDR3 protein: CASSLELAGGGETQYF
V gene: TRBV12-3/TRBV12-4; D gene: NA; J gene: TRBJ2-1; CDR3 protein: CASSFGRDNEQFF
V gene: TRBV11-2; D gene: TRBD1; J gene: TRBJ2-7; CDR3 protein: CASSLLVSQGSYEQYF
V gene: TRBV9; D gene: NA; J gene: TRBJ1-1; CDR3 protein: CASSGSNTEAFF
V gene: TRBV7-2; D gene: NA; J gene: TRBJ1-1; CDR3 protein: CASSLIARDNPVHTEAFF
V gene: TRBV11-2; D gene: NA; J gene: TRBJ1-2; CDR3 protein: CASSLDIGDNYGYTF
V gene: TRBV4-1; D gene: TRBD2; J gene: TRBJ2-1; CDR3 protein: CASSQEPSGNSDEQFF
V gene: TRBV6-1; D gene: NA; J gene: TRBJ1-1; CDR3 protein: CASGTTGRQNTEAFF
V gene: TRBV18; D gene: NA; J gene: TRBJ2-7; CDR3 protein: CASSSESYEQYF
V gene: TRBV19; D gene: NA; J gene: TRBJ2-3; CDR3 protein: CASSIGSLTSDTQYF
V gene: TRBV5-1; D gene: TRBD2; J gene: TRBJ2-5; CDR3 protein: CASTLAGESFLQEAQYF
V gene: TRBV28; D gene: NA; J gene: TRBJ1-2; CDR3 protein: CASSPGRVYGYTF
V gene: TRBV7-8; D gene: TRBD2; J gene: TRBJ2-1; CDR3 protein: CASSLQRGRRIKQFF
V gene: TRBV18; D gene: NA; J gene: TRBJ1-4; CDR3 protein: CASSPVRGDEKLFF
V gene: TRBV14; D gene: NA; J gene: TRBJ1-3; CDR3 protein: CASSHRGLGSGNTIYF
V gene: TRBV12-3/TRBV12-4; D gene: NA; J gene: TRBJ2-7; CDR3 protein: CASSFLGGYEQHF
V gene: TRBV6-1; D gene: TRBD2; J gene: TRBJ2-2; CDR3 protein: CASSLISGSPGELFF
V gene: TRBV5-1; D gene: NA; J gene: TRBJ2-3; CDR3 protein: CASGSLCNTQYF
V gene: TRBV7-9; D gene: NA; J gene: TRBJ1-4; CDR3 protein: CASSLVQSANEKLFF
V gene: TRBV30; D gene: NA; J gene: TRBJ2-2; CDR3 protein: CAWRGLFSPNTGELFF
V gene: TRBV5-1; D gene: NA; J gene: TRBJ2-2; CDR3 protein: CASRGVNTGELFF
V gene: TRBV27; D gene: NA; J gene: TRBJ2-5; CDR3 protein: CASSLRHAQETQYF
V gene: TRBV5-1; D gene: TRBD1; J gene: TRBJ2-7; CDR3 protein: CASSPDRESHEQYF
V gene: TRBV27; D gene: NA; J gene: TRBJ2-7; CDR3 protein: CASSSELAGGFYEQHF
V gene: TRBV6-1; D gene: TRBD1; J gene: TRBJ2-7; CDR3 protein: CASSPGQGFTYEQYF
V gene: TRBV12-3/TRBV12-4; D gene: TRBD2; J gene: TRBJ2-3; CDR3 protein: CASGLAETTDTQYF
V gene: TRBV2; D gene: TRBD1; J gene: TRBJ1-5; CDR3 protein: CASRTQTGVQPQHF
V gene: TRBV11-2; D gene: NA; J gene: TRBJ1-3; CDR3 protein: CASSLGVGSGNTIYF
V gene: TRBV5-1; D gene: TRBD2; J gene: TRBJ2-7; CDR3 protein: CASSLRAGATYEQYF
V gene: TRBV5-1; D gene: NA; J gene: TRBJ2-3; CDR3 protein: CASSSSAGAETDTQYF
V gene: TRBV10-2; D gene: TRBD2; J gene: TRBJ2-7; CDR3 protein: CASSVSMGGEGSYEQYF
V gene: TRBV6-2/TRBV6-3; D gene: TRBD1; J gene: TRBJ2-7; CDR3 protein: CASNDRVYYEQYF
V gene: TRBV30; D gene: NA; J gene: TRBJ1-2; CDR3 protein: CAWRIARVNYGYTF